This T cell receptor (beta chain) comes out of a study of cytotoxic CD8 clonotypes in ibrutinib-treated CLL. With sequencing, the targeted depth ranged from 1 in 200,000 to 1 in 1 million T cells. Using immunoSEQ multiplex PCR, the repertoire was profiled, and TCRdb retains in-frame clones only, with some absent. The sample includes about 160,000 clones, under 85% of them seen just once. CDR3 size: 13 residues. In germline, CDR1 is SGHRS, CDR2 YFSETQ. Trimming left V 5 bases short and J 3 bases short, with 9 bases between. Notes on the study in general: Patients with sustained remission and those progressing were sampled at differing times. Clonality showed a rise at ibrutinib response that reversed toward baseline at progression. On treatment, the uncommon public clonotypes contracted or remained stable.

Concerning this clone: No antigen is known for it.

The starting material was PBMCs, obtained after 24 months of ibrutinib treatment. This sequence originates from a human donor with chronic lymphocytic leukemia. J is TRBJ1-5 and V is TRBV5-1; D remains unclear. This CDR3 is CASSPAPNQPQHF. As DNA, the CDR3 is TGCGCCAGCAGTCCGGCACCCAATCAGCCCCAGCATTTT.